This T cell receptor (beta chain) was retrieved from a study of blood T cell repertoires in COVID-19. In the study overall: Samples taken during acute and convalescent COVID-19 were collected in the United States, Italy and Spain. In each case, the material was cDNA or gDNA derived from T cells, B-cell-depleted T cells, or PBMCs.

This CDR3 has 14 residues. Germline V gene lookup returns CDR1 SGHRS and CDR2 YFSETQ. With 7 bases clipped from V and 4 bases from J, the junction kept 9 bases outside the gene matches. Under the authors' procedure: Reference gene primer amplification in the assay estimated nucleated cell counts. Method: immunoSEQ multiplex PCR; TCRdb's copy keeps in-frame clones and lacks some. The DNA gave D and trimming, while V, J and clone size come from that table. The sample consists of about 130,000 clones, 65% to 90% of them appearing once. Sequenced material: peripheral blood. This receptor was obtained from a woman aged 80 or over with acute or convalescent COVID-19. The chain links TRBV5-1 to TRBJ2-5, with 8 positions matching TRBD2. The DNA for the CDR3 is TGCGCCAGCTTTAGCGGGGAGAGGGCAGAGACCCAGTACTTC. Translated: CASFSGERAETQYF.